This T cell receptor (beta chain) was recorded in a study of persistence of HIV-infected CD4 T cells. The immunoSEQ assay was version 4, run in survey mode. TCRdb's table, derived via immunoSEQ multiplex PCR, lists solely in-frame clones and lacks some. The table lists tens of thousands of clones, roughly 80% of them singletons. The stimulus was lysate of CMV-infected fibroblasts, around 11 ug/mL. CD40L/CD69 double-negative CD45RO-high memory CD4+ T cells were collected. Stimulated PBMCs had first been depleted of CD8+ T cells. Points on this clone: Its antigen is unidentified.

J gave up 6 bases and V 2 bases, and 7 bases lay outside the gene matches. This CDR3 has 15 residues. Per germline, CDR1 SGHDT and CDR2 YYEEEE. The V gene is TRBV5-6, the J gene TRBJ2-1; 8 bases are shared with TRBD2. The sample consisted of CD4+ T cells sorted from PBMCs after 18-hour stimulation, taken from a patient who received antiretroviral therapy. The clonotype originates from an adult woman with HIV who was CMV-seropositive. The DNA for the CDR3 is TGTGCCAGCAGCTTCCGGACTAGCTTTACCAATGAGCAGTTCTTC. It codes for CASSFRTSFTNEQFF.